What follows are 29 T cell receptor beta chains derived from one specimen sequenced in a study of identical twins. Each CDR3 protein is one row after TCRdb ran MiXCR on the 5' RACE reads. The table includes 1.5 million to 2 million distinct CDR3 sequences, about 30% detected once. Material: cord blood. The source is a newborn girl in good health.

In regard to this clonotype: The junction and the germline gene differ at one end; a read error may be behind it. This rearrangement joins TRBV6-5 to TRBJ2-1; a possible D gene is TRBD1 (6 bases). Germline V gene sequence: CDR1 MNHEY, CDR2 SVGAGI. The CDR3 has 13 amino acids. DNA of the CDR3: TGTGTCAGCAGTTACTCAGGGGACAATGAGCAGTTCTTC. Residues: CVSSYSGDNEQFF.

In its sample, this clonotype was seen many times. The genes are TRBV4-1 and TRBJ1-1; the D is unclear. V was shortened by 4 bases and J by 0 bases, with 9 bases between the two germline ends. The germline V gene has CDR1 MGHRA and CDR2 YSYEKL. The CDR3 contains 14 residues. CDR3 amino acids: CASSRGRLNTEAFF. CDR3 nucleotide sequence: TGCGCCAGCAGCCGTGGGAGGTTGAACACTGAAGCTTTCTTT.

The count of this clonotype is one. The chain carries TRBV20-1 and TRBJ2-1; the D is unclear. The closer fit of TRBJ2-7 to the DNA end suggests the J call may be wrong. This CDR3 contains 15 residues. The germline gives CDR1 DFQATT, CDR2 SNEGSKA (reference sequence). CDR3 DNA sequence: TGCAGTGCTAGAGAAGGTTTTAGCTCCTACAATGAGCAGTACTTC. This codes for CSAREGFSSYNEQYF.

The rearrangement joins TRBV27 to TRBJ2-3; 9 bases are a match to TRBD2. Germline V lookup: CDR1 MNHEY, CDR2 SMNVEV (reference sequence). J was trimmed by 3 bases and V by 5 bases; bases with no gene match: 9. The CDR3 has 16 residues. For the CDR3, the DNA is TGTGCCAGCAGTAAAACCGTAGCGGGAGCGACAGATACGCAGTATTTT. This codes for CASSKTVAGATDTQYF.

This chain joins TRBV4-2 and TRBJ2-3; D is possibly TRBD1 or TRBD2 (6 bases each). This CDR3 has 17 amino acids. The germline V gene encodes CDR1 LGHNA and CDR2 YNFKEQ. V shed 0 bases and J shed 6 bases, with 19 bases lying between them. The CDR3 here is CASSQDGSGAPRDTQYF. Here the CDR3 DNA reads TGTGCCAGCAGCCAAGATGGTTCGGGGGCGCCCAGGGATACGCAGTATTTT.

This clonotype was seen only a few times. The J gene is TRBJ2-1, the V gene TRBV5-1; 9 nucleotides align to TRBD2. The germline gives CDR1 SGHRS, CDR2 YFSETQ. CDR3 size: 16 residues. V trimming: 1 base; J trimming: 5 bases; junction bases outside the gene matches: 7. The CDR3 protein is CASSLPRGGKDNEQFF. CDR3 nucleotides: TGCGCCAGCAGCTTGCCGCGGGGGGGGAAGGACAATGAGCAGTTCTTC.

This clonotype was detected ten times or more. V and J are TRBV6-5 and TRBJ2-3, with D perhaps being TRBD1 or TRBD2 (5 bases each). Germline V CDR1 and CDR2: MNHEY, SVGAGI. This CDR3 is 18 amino acids long. V dropped 4 bases and J dropped 0 bases, with 20 bases sitting between them. Here the CDR3 reads CASSFRPGTYTSTDTQYF. The CDR3 DNA reads TGTGCCAGCAGTTTTCGTCCCGGGACCTATACGAGCACAGATACGCAGTATTTT.

This clonotype was recorded a few times. CDR3 protein: CASSLDIQGATLAKNIQYF. In DNA, the CDR3 is TGTGCCAGCAGCTTAGATATACAGGGTGCCACGCTAGCCAAAAACATTCAGTACTTC. The chain links TRBV11-2 to TRBJ2-4; possibly TRBD1 for D (6 bases). Trimming shortened V by 0 bases and J by 0 bases, and 18 bases separated the two germline ends. Germline CDR1 SGHAT, CDR2 FQNNGV. The CDR3 sequence is 19 residues long.

V and J are TRBV6-1 and TRBJ2-3, with 8 bases matching TRBD2. The CDR3 length is 17 residues. Losses at the gene ends were 5 bases for V and 1 base for J; bases not matched to a gene: 11. Germline CDR1 MNHNS, CDR2 SASEGT. The CDR3 coding sequence is TGTGCCAGCAGTCGCGGGGGGTTCTTTATTGGCACAGATACGCAGTATTTT. This codes for CASSRGGFFIGTDTQYF.

This chain connects TRBV20-1 to TRBJ2-3; D is perhaps TRBD2 (5 bases). CDR3 length: 14 residues. V was trimmed by 5 bases and J by 0 bases, leaving 12 bases between them. Germline V CDR1 and CDR2: DFQATT, SNEGSKA (reference sequence). The CDR3 spells CSAAASRSTDTQYF. CDR3 coding DNA: TGCAGTGCTGCCGCTAGCAGAAGCACAGATACGCAGTATTTT.

The rearrangement joins TRBV25-1 to TRBJ2-3; TRBD1 might be the D (5 bases). V lost 3 bases to trimming and J lost 2 bases, with 15 bases between them. CDR1 MGHDK and CDR2 SYGVNS come from the germline V gene. This CDR3 spans 16 amino acids. The CDR3 DNA reads as TGTGCCAGCAGTGATGGTGGGGCTGAACACACAGATACGCAGTATTTT. Translated, it gives CASSDGGAEHTDTQYF.

The chain links TRBV4-1 to TRBJ1-5; D call uncertain. V lost 1 base and J lost 3, with 7 bases in between. The CDR3 runs 14 residues. Germline CDR1 and CDR2: MGHRA and YSYEKL. The DNA of the CDR3 is TGCGCCAGCAGCCAAGGGCCGTACAATCAGCCCCAGCATTTT. It is translated as CASSQGPYNQPQHF.

Notes on this clonotype: Compared with germline, one end of the junction differs, possibly owing to a read error. The rearrangement links TRBV7-2 to TRBJ1-4, with D tentatively TRBD1 (5 bases). This CDR3 has 15 residues. Germline assignment: CDR1 SGHTA and CDR2 FQGNSA. The CDR3 nucleotides are TGTGCCAGCAGCTTAGCCCTAGGGGTGGCTGAAGAACTGTTTTTT. Amino acids: CASSLALGVAEELFF.

The CDR3 loop is CASSGASAIYEQYF. For the CDR3, the DNA is TGTGCCAGCAGCGGGGCTAGCGCGATCTACGAGCAGTACTTC. The chain carries TRBV27 and TRBJ2-7, with D perhaps TRBD2 (6 bases). Germline V gene lookup returns CDR1 MNHEY and CDR2 SMNVEV (reference sequence). With 6 bases removed from V and 3 bases from J, the gap between germline ends came to 15 bases. The CDR3 runs 14 residues.

This clonotype was picked up a small number of times. The gene calls are TRBV12-3 or TRBV12-4 and TRBJ2-5, with 12 bases identical to TRBD1. V lost 3 bases, J lost 4 bases, and 3 bases stayed unmatched. The CDR3 consists of 15 residues. This CDR3 is CASSFGTGGAETQYF. As DNA, the CDR3 is TGTGCCAGCAGTTTCGGGACAGGGGGCGCAGAGACCCAGTACTTC.

The rearrangement joins TRBV3-1 to TRBJ2-3; 9 nucleotides agree with TRBD2. Germline V gene data show CDR1 as LGHDT and CDR2 as YNNKEL (reference sequence). The CDR3 sequence is 17 residues long. V was pared by 4 bases and J by 4 bases, with 12 bases of the junction left unmatched. CDR3 sequence: CASSPTFGTSKPDTQYF. The CDR3 region has the DNA TGTGCCAGCAGCCCCACCTTCGGGACTAGCAAACCAGATACGCAGTATTTT.

The genes are TRBV29-1 and TRBJ1-3, with D perhaps matching TRBD1 (5 bases). CDR1 SQVTM and CDR2 ANQGSEA come from the germline V gene. V was trimmed by 4 bases and J by 0 bases, leaving 13 bases between them. The CDR3 covers 15 residues. CDR3 sequence (DNA): TGCAGCGTTGGTATGGTGGGGACCTCTGGAAACACCATATATTTT. It is translated as CSVGMVGTSGNTIYF.

The V and J genes are TRBV4-2 and TRBJ1-2; TRBD1 might be the D (6 bases). In germline, CDR1 is LGHNA, CDR2 YNFKEQ. The CDR3 length is 15 residues. V gave up 0 bases and J gave up 3 bases, with 11 bases separating them. The CDR3: CASSQEGAGDYGYTF. The CDR3 nucleotides read TGTGCCAGCAGCCAAGAGGGGGCAGGGGACTATGGCTACACCTTC.

This clonotype was seen only a few times. The chain joins TRBV28 to TRBJ2-7; the D gene is possibly TRBD1 (6 bases). The length of the CDR3 is 17 residues. The ends were cut back, 2 bases at V and 2 bases at J, with 19 bases in the middle. Germline V gives CDR1 MDHEN, CDR2 SYDVKM. Here the CDR3 reads CASSLALPGTHPYEQYF. CDR3 sequence (DNA): TGTGCCAGCAGTTTAGCGCTACCCGGGACACATCCCTACGAGCAGTACTTC.

Worth noting for this clonotype: The junction departs from the called germline gene at one end, perhaps through a read error. The CDR3 DNA sequence: TGTGCCGGCAGCCTGGGGACAGGAGGATGGAATGGCTACACCTTC. Its translation is CAGSLGTGGWNGYTF. This chain links TRBV2 with TRBJ1-2; 8 nucleotides align to TRBD1. Germline values: CDR1 SNHLY, CDR2 FYNNEI. CDR3 length: 15 residues.

This clonotype has a handful of counts. The genes are TRBV5-1 and TRBJ2-1, with D maybe TRBD2 (6 bases). Germline CDR1 SGHRS, CDR2 YFSETQ. The CDR3 is made up of 17 amino acids. Trimming removed 4 bases from V and 0 bases from J, with 17 bases in between. The DNA of the CDR3 is TGCGCCAGCAGCCCGTCCCATAGCGGTCGCTCCTACAATGAGCAGTTCTTC. Encoded protein: CASSPSHSGRSYNEQFF.

This chain uses TRBV2 with TRBJ1-1; D is unresolved. There are 10 residues in the CDR3. Deletions cut 6 bases from V and 6 bases from J, with 5 bases between. CDR1 is SNHLY, CDR2 FYNNEI, per germline. DNA for the CDR3: TGTGCCAGCAGGGAACCTGAAGCTTTCTTT. Residues: CASREPEAFF. Using reference TRBV2 and TRBJ1-1 for the parts outside the CDR3, the full variable domain is EPEVTQTPSHQVTQMGQEVILRCVPISNHLYFYWYRQILGQKVEFLVSFYNNEISEKSEIFDDQFSVERPDGSNFTLKIRSTKLEDSAMYFCASREPEAFFGQGTRLTVV.

CDR3 DNA sequence: TGTGCCAGCAGACCGGTCCCTTATAATTCACCCCTCCACTTT. This sequence encodes CASRPVPYNSPLHF. The chain combines TRBV7-2 with TRBJ1-6; D not certain. Trimming pared 6 bases from V and 4 bases from J, leaving 10 bases between. Germline loops: CDR1 SGHTA, CDR2 FQGNSA. This CDR3 region has 14 residues. The full variable domain, in which reference TRBV7-2 and TRBJ1-6 provide the parts outside the CDR3, is GAGVSQSPSNKVTEKGKDVELRCDPISGHTALYWYRQSLGQGLEFLIYFQGNSAPDKSGLPSDRFSAERTGGSVSTLTIQRTQQEDSAVYLCASRPVPYNSPLHFGNGTRLTVT.

V is TRBV7-9 and J is TRBJ1-2; 10 bases line up with TRBD1. This CDR3 spans 15 amino acids. With V trimmed by 4 bases and J by 1 base, 3 bases remained unmatched. The germline V gene encodes CDR1 SEHNR and CDR2 FQNEAQ (reference sequence). The CDR3 is CASSWTGGGNYGYTF. CDR3 coding DNA: TGTGCCAGCAGCTGGACAGGGGGAGGTAACTATGGCTACACCTTC.

This clonotype occurred a few times. This CDR3 is CASSLATRTGIFHEQYF. CDR3 sequence (DNA): TGCGCCAGCAGCTTGGCAACCCGGACAGGGATTTTCCACGAGCAGTACTTC. The rearrangement links TRBV5-1 to TRBJ2-7, with 8 bases matching TRBD1. Looked up from germline, CDR1 is SGHRS and CDR2 is YFSETQ. The CDR3 contains 17 residues. Unmatched junction bases numbered 13, after V lost 0 bases and J lost 5 bases.

The CDR3 sequence: CASSPTGLARSEQFF. CDR3 nucleotides: TGTGCCAGCAGCCCCACGGGACTAGCGCGATCTGAGCAGTTCTTC. The rearrangement uses TRBV3-1 and TRBJ2-1, with 10 nucleotides matching TRBD2. This CDR3 contains 15 residues. Trimming removed 4 bases from V and 9 bases from J; junction bases left unmatched: 9. Per germline, CDR1 LGHDT and CDR2 YNNKEL (reference sequence).

The rearrangement joins TRBV27 to TRBJ1-1; 7 bases match TRBD1. This CDR3 spans 13 amino acids. After removal of 8 bases from V and 4 bases from J, the junction contained 7 bases not matched to a gene. CDR1 and CDR2 from the germline V gene are MNHEY and SMNVEV (reference sequence). DNA for the CDR3: TGTGCCAGCGCCTATTCAGGGGGCACTGAAGCTTTCTTT. It encodes CASAYSGGTEAFF.

The rearrangement joins TRBV5-1 to TRBJ2-3, with TRBD1 as a possible D gene (6 bases). The CDR3 totals 14 residues. Trimming stripped 5 bases from V and 6 bases from J, with 16 bases between. The germline CDR1 and CDR2 sequences are SGHRS and YFSETQ. Here the CDR3 reads CASSVDRGHDTQYF. CDR3 sequence (DNA): TGCGCCAGCAGTGTTGATAGGGGACATGATACGCAGTATTTT.

This clonotype appeared a single time. In nucleotides, the CDR3 is TGTGCCAGCAGCTTACGCGAATGGACTTGGGAGCAGTTCTTC. Translation: CASSLREWTWEQFF. The V gene is TRBV5-5, the J gene TRBJ2-1, with a possible D match to TRBD2 (5 bases). The CDR3 sequence is 14 residues long. Germline CDR1 reads SGHKS; CDR2 reads YYEKEE (reference sequence). V lost 2 bases and J lost 10, with 16 bases in between.